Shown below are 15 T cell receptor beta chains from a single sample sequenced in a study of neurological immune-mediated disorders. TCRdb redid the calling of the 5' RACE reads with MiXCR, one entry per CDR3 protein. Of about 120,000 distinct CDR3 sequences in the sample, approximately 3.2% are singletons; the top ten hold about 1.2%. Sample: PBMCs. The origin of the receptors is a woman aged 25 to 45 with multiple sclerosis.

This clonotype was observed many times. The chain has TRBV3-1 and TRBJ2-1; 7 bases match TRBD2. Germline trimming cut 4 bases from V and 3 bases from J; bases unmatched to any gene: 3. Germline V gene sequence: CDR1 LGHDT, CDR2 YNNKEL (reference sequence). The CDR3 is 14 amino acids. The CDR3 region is CASSPTGGYNEQFF. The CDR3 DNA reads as TGTGCCAGCAGCCCAACGGGGGGCTACAATGAGCAGTTCTTC.

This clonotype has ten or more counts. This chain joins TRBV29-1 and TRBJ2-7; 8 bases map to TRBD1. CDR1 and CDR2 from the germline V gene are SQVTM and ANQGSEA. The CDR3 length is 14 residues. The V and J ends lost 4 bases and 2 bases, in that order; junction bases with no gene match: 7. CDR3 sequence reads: CSVVGQGVTYEQYF. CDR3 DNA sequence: TGCAGCGTTGTAGGACAGGGAGTAACCTACGAGCAGTACTTC.

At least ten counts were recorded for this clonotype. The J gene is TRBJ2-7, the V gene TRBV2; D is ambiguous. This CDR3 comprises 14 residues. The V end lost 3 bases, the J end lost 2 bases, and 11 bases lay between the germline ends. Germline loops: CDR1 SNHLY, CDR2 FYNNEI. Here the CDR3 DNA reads TGTGCCAGCAGTGATGCCGGCACGGCCTACGAGCAGTACTTC. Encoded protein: CASSDAGTAYEQYF. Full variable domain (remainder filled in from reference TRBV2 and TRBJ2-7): EPEVTQTPSHQVTQMGQEVILRCVPISNHLYFYWYRQILGQKVEFLVSFYNNEISEKSEIFDDQFSVERPDGSNFTLKIRSTKLEDSAMYFCASSDAGTAYEQYFGPGTRLTVT.

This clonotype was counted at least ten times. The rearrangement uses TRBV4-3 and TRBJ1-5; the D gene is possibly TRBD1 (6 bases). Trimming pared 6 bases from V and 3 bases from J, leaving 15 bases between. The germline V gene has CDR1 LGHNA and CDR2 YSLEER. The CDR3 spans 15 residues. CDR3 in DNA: TGCGCCAGCAGTTTCGACCGACAGGCCAATCAGCCCCAGCATTTT. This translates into CASSFDRQANQPQHF.

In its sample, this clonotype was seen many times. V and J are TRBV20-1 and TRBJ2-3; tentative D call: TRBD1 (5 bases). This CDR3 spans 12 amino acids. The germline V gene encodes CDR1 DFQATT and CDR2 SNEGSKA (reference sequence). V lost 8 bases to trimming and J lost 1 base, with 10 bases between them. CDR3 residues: CSTKGRTDTQYF. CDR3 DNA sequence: TGCAGTACAAAGGGGCGCACAGATACGCAGTATTTT.

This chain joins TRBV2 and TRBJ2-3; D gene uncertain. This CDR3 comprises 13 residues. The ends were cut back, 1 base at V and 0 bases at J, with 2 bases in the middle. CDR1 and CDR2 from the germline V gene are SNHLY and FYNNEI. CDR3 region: CASSEESTDTQYF. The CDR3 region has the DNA TGTGCCAGCAGTGAAGAGAGCACAGATACGCAGTATTTT.

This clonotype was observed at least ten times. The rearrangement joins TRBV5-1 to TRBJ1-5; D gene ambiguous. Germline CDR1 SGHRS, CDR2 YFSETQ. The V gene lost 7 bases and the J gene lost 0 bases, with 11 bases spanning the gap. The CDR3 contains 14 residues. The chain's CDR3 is CASWFYYSNQPQHF. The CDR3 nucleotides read TGCGCCAGCTGGTTCTATTATAGCAATCAGCCCCAGCATTTT.

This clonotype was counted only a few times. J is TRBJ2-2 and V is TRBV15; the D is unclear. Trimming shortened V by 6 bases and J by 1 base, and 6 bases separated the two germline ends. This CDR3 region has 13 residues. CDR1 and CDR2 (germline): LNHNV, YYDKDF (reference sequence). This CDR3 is CATRGENTGELFF. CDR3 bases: TGTGCCACCAGAGGCGAGAACACCGGGGAGCTGTTTTTT.

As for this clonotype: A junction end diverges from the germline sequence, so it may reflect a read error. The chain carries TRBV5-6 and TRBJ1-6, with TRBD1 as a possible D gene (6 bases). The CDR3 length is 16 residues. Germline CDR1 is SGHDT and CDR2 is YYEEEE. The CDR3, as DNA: TGTGCCAGCAGCTTTCCACGGGACACCCATAATTCAACCCTCAACTTT. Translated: CASSFPRDTHNSTLNF.

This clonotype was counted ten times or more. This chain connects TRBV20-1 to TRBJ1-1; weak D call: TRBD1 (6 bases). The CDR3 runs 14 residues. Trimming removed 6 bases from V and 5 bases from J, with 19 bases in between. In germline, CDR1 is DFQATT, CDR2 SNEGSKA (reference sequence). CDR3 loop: CSARLGGARTEAFF. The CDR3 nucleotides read TGCAGTGCGCGGCTAGGGGGGGCGCGAACTGAAGCTTTCTTT.

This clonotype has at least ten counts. The CDR3 loop is CAISDRLAGEKTQYF. CDR3 coding DNA: TGTGCCATCAGTGACCGGCTAGCGGGGGAGAAGACCCAGTACTTC. The genes are TRBV10-3 and TRBJ2-5, with TRBD2 matching 10 bases. Unmatched junction bases numbered 7, after V lost 3 bases and J lost 6 bases. CDR1 and CDR2 (germline): ENHRY, SYGVKD. This CDR3 is built from 15 residues.

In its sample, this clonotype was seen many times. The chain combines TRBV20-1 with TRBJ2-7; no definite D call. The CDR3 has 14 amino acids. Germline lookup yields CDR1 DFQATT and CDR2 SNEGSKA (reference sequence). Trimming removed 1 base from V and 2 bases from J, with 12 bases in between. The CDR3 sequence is CSARGGGRTYEQYF. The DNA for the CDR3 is TGCAGTGCTAGAGGGGGTGGCCGTACCTACGAGCAGTACTTC.

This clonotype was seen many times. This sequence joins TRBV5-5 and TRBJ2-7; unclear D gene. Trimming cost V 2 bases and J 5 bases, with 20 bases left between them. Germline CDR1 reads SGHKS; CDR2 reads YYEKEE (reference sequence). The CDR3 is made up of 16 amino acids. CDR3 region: CASSFGLRSSADEQYF. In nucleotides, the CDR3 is TGTGCCAGCAGCTTCGGCTTAAGGAGTTCGGCGGACGAGCAGTACTTC.

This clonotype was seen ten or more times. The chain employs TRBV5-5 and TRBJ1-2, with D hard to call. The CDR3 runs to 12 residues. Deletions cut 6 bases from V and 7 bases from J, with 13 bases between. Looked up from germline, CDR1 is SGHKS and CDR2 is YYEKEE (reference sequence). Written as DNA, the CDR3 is TGTGCCAGCACCCCCAACGGGCTTGGCTACACCTTC. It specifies CASTPNGLGYTF. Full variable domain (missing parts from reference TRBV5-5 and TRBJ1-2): DAGVTQSPTHLIKTRGQQVTLRCSPISGHKSVSWYQQVLGQGPQFIFQYYEKEERGRGNFPDRFSARQFPNYSSELNVNALLLGDSALYLCASTPNGLGYTFGSGTRLTVV.

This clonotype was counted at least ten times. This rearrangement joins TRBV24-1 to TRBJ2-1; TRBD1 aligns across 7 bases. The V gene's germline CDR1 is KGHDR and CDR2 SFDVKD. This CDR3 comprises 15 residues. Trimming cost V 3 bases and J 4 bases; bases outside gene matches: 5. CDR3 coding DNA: TGTGCCACCAGTGATCACAGGGGCTCTTACAATGAGCAGTTCTTC. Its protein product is CATSDHRGSYNEQFF.